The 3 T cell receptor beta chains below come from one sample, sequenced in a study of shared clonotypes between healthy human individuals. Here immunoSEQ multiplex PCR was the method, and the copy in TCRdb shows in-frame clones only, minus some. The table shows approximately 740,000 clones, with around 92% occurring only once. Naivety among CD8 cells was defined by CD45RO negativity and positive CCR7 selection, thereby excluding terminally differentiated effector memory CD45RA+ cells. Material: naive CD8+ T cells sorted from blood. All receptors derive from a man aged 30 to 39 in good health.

The CDR3 sequence: CASSLRRENLGRADTQYF. The CDR3 nucleotides are TGTGCCAGCAGCCTCAGGCGGGAAAATCTGGGTCGCGCAGATACGCAGTATTTT. The chain is built from TRBV4-2 and TRBJ2-3, with a possible D match to TRBD2 (6 bases). Germline V gives CDR1 LGHNA, CDR2 YNFKEQ. This CDR3 has 18 amino acids. With 4 bases removed from V and 4 bases from J, the gap between germline ends came to 24 bases.

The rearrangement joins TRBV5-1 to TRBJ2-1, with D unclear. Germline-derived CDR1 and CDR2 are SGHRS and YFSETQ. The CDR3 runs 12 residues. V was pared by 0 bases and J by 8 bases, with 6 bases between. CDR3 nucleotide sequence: TGCGCCAGCAGCTTGGCCGCTGATGAGCAGTTCTTC. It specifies CASSLAADEQFF.

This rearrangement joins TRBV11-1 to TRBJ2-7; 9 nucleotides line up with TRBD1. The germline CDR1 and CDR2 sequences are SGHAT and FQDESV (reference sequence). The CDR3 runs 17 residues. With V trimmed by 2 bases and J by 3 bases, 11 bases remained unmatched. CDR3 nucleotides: TGTGCCAGCAGCTTAATGGGACAGGGATTGATATACTACGAGCAGTACTTC. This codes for CASSLMGQGLIYYEQYF.